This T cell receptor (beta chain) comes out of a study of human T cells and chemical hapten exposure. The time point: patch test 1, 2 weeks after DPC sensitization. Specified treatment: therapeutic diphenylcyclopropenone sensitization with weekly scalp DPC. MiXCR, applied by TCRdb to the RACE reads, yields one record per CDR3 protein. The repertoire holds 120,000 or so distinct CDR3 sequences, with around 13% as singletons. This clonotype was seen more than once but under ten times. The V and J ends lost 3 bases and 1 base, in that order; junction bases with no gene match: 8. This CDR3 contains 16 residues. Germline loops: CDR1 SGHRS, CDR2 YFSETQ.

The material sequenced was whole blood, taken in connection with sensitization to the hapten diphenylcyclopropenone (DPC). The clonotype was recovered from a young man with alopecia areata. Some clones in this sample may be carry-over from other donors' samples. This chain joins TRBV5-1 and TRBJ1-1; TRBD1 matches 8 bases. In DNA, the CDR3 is TGCGCCAGCAGCTCAAACCCGGGACAGGAGAACACTGAAGCTTTCTTT. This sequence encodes CASSSNPGQENTEAFF.